Below, 10 T cell receptor beta chains from the same sample are listed, as sequenced in a study of blood T cell repertoires in COVID-19. Repertoires were generated with immunoSEQ multiplex PCR, while TCRdb's copy carries only in-frame clones and drops some. In the table there are 210,000 or so clones, less than 85% of which are singletons. Sequenced sample: PBMCs or T cells enriched from blood (not recorded which). The source of these receptors is a man between 60 and 70 years old who had recovered from COVID-19.

The chain couples TRBV27 to TRBJ2-3; tentative D call: TRBD2 (6 bases). CDR3 length equals 16 residues. V lost 4 bases, J lost 0 bases, and 14 bases lay in between. Germline CDR1 and CDR2: MNHEY and SMNVEV (reference sequence). The CDR3 DNA follows: TGTGCCAGCAGTTGGGTGGGGACTGAAAGCACAGATACGCAGTATTTT. Its translation is CASSWVGTESTDTQYF.

The chain recombines TRBV6-2 or TRBV6-3 with TRBJ2-1; D not certain. Germline V gives CDR1 MNHEY, CDR2 SVGEGT. CDR3 length: 16 residues. Deletions cut 4 bases from V and 0 bases from J, with 13 bases between. CDR3 region: CASSSLADNSYNEQFF. The CDR3 bases are TGTGCCAGCAGTTCATTAGCAGATAACTCCTACAATGAGCAGTTCTTC.

Here the CDR3 reads CASSLEAGNYEQYF. As DNA, the CDR3 is TGTGCCAGCAGCTTAGAAGCGGGTAACTACGAGCAGTACTTC. This rearrangement joins TRBV7-2 to TRBJ2-7; D perhaps matches TRBD2 (6 bases). This CDR3 contains 14 residues. Germline V gene sequence: CDR1 SGHTA, CDR2 FQGNSA. Trimming pared 1 base from V and 3 bases from J, leaving 10 bases between.

The chain has TRBV19 and TRBJ1-6; the D gene is possibly TRBD1 (6 bases). The germline CDR1 and CDR2 sequences are LNHDA and SQIVND (reference sequence). The CDR3 spans 13 residues. Trimming left V 4 bases short and J 7 bases short, with 8 bases between. The CDR3 nucleotides are TGTGCCAGTAGTAGACAGGCAAATTCACCCCTCCACTTT. Translated, it gives CASSRQANSPLHF.

The V and J genes are TRBV7-8 and TRBJ2-7; the D is unclear. This CDR3 is 11 amino acids long. Germline V CDR1 and CDR2: SGHVS, FQNEAQ. V gave up 4 bases and J gave up 4 bases, with 5 bases separating them. The CDR3 region has the DNA TGTGCCAGCAGCTCATTTTACGAGCAGTACTTC. It yields the protein CASSSFYEQYF.

This chain links TRBV5-1 with TRBJ2-7; D perhaps matches TRBD2 (5 bases). The CDR3 covers 13 residues. Deletions cut 4 bases from V and 3 bases from J, with 11 bases between. Germline CDR1 and CDR2: SGHRS and YFSETQ. CDR3 coding DNA: TGCGCCAGCAGCGACGGACGGGGCTACGAGCAGTACTTC. Translated, it gives CASSDGRGYEQYF.

This clone was detected only a few times. The chain combines TRBV5-1 with TRBJ2-2; D perhaps matches TRBD2 (5 bases). Germline V lookup: CDR1 SGHRS, CDR2 YFSETQ. V was cut by 2 bases and J by 1 base, with 9 bases left in between. There are 15 residues in the CDR3. In DNA, the CDR3 is TGCGCCAGCAGCTTCGAGGGTATGAACACCGGGGAGCTGTTTTTT. It codes for CASSFEGMNTGELFF.

This clone was seen a single time. V is TRBV11-2 and J is TRBJ2-4; TRBD2 might be the D (6 bases). Germline values: CDR1 SGHAT, CDR2 FQNNGV. The CDR3 runs to 13 residues. V gave up 8 bases and J gave up 0 bases, with 8 bases separating them. The CDR3: CASGRIAKNIQYF. CDR3 in DNA: TGTGCCAGCGGGAGGATAGCCAAAAACATTCAGTACTTC.

CDR3 DNA: TGTGCCAGCAGCTTATGGGGGCTAGCGGGGGAAGAGACCCAGTACTTC. This gives the protein CASSLWGLAGEETQYF. The gene calls are TRBV7-2 and TRBJ2-5; 10 bases match TRBD2. V lost 2 bases to trimming and J lost 3 bases; unmatched junction nucleotides: 6. CDR3 length equals 16 residues. Germline CDR1 is SGHTA and CDR2 is FQGNSA. Filled out from reference TRBV7-2 and TRBJ2-5, the complete variable domain reads GAGVSQSPSNKVTEKGKDVELRCDPISGHTALYWYRQSLGQGLEFLIYFQGNSAPDKSGLPSDRFSAERTGGSVSTLTIQRTQQEDSAVYLCASSLWGLAGEETQYFGPGTRLLVL.

The chain employs TRBV7-3 and TRBJ2-7, with TRBD2 matching 7 bases. Germline CDR1 SGHTA, CDR2 FQGTGA. This CDR3 spans 14 amino acids. V shed 4 bases and J 2 bases; nucleotides not matched to a gene: 5. The CDR3, as DNA: TGTGCCAGCAGCTGGGGGGGACCCCCCTACGAGCAGTACTTC. Its protein product is CASSWGGPPYEQYF.